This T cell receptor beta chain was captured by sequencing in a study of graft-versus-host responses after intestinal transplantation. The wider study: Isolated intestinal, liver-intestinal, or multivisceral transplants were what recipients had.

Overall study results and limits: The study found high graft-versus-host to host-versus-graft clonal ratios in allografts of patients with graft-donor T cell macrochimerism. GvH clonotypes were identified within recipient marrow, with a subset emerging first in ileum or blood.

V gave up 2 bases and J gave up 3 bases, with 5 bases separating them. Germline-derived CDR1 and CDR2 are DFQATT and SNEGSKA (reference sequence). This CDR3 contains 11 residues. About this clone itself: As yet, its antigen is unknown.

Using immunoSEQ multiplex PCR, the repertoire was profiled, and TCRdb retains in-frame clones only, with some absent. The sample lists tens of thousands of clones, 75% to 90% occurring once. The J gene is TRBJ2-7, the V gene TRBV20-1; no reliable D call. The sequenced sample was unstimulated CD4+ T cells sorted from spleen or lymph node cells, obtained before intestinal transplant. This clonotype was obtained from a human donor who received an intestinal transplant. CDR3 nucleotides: TGCAGTGCTAGATCAGACTACGAGCAGTACTTC. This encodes CSARSDYEQYF.